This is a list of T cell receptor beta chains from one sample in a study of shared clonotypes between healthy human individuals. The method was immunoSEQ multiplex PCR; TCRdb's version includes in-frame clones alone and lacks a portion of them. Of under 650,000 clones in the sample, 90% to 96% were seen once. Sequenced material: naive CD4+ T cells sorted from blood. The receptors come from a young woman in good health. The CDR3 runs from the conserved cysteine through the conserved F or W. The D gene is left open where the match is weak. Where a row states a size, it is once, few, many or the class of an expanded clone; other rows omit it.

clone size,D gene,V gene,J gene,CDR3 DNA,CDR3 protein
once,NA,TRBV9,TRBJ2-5,TGTGCCAGCAGCCCCCGGGCAAACCAAGAGACCCAGTACTTC,CASSPRANQETQYF
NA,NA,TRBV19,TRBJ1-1,TGTGCCAGTAGTATCCAGCCAGGAGAAGCTTTCTTT,CASSIQPGEAFF
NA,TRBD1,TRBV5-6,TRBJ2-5,TGTGCCAGCAGCGACACCGGGACAGTGCAAGAGACCCAGTACTTC,CASSDTGTVQETQYF
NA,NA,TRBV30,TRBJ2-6,TGTGCCTGGAGTGACGGGGACTCCACTGGGGCCAACGTCCTGACTTTC,CAWSDGDSTGANVLTF
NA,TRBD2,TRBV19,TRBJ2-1,TGTGCCAGTAGCAATCCTGCTCGACTAGCGGGACCCTACAATGAGCAGTTCTTC,CASSNPARLAGPYNEQFF
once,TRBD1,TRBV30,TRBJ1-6,TGTGCCTGGAGTGTGGCTCGAGGGGGCGTATCACCCCTCCACTTT,CAWSVARGGVSPLHF
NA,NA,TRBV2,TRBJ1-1,TGTGCCAGCAGCTACACTATAAGGCTGCGGGGGAGAACTGAAGCTTTCTTT,CASSYTIRLRGRTEAFF
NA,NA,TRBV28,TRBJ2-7,TGTGCCAGCAGTGAGTGGAGAATTGACAGAGCCTACGAGCAGTACTTC,CASSEWRIDRAYEQYF
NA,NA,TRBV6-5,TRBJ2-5,TGTGCCAGCAGTTACTTGCAGGCGGGGCTAGAGACCCAGTACTTC,CASSYLQAGLETQYF
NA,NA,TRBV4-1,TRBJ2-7,TGCGCCAGCAGCCAAGGTTACGGGGCGATTGACGAGCAGTACTTC,CASSQGYGAIDEQYF
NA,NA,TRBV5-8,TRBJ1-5,TGTGCCAGCAGCAGTAGACAGGCCGTAGGGCCCCAGCATTTT,CASSSRQAVGPQHF
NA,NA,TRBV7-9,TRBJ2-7,TGTGCCAGCACCAACGCGGTATCTTGGAAGGGGGAGCAGTACTTC,CASTNAVSWKGEQYF
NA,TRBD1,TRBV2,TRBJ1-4,TGTGCCAGCAGTAGACAGGGGTTAAGTAATGAAAAACTGTTTTTT,CASSRQGLSNEKLFF
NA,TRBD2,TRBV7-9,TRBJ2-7,TGTGCCAGCAGCTTACTAGCGGACGTCTCCTACGAGCAGTACTTC,CASSLLADVSYEQYF
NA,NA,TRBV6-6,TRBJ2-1,TGTGCCAGTTCTGGAGCGGACAATGAGCAGTTCTTC,CASSGADNEQFF
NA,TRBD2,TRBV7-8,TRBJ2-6,TGTGCCAGCAGCCCAGAACGGACTAGCGGGAAGAGCTCTGGGGCCAACGTCCTGACTTTC,CASSPERTSGKSSGANVLTF
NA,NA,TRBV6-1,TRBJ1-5,TGTGCCAGCAAAGCCCTGGGCGGCAATCAGCCCCAGCATTTT,CASKALGGNQPQHF
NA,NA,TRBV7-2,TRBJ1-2,TGTGCCAGCAGCTTTGGAAGGAGCGGGGGCGGAATTGGCTACACCTTC,CASSFGRSGGGIGYTF
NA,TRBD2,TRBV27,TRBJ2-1,TGTGCCAGCAGTTTTCAGGGACTAGCGTTGCGCGAGCAGTTCTTC,CASSFQGLALREQFF
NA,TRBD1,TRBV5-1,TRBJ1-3,TGCGCCAGCAGCTTGGCCTACAGGGGAAACTCTGGAAACACCATATATTTT,CASSLAYRGNSGNTIYF
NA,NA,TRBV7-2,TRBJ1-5,TGTGCCAGCAGCTTCCAGGGAGTCGGCAATCAGCCCCAGCATTTT,CASSFQGVGNQPQHF
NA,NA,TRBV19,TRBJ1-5,TGTGCCAGTAGGGTTGACAGAAATCAGCCCCAGCATTTT,CASRVDRNQPQHF
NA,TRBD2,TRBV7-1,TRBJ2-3,TGTGCCAGCAGCCAGTGGACTAGCGGTAGCACAGATACGCAGTATTTT,CASSQWTSGSTDTQYF
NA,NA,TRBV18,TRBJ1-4,TGTGCCAGCTCACCATTCGACCCAGTTGGAGAAAAACTGTTTTTT,CASSPFDPVGEKLFF
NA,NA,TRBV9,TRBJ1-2,TGTGCCAGCAGCGTAGAGGACCGGCCTCTGGGAGGCTACACCTTC,CASSVEDRPLGGYTF
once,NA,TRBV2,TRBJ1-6,TGTGCCAGCAGGACATATTCACCCCTCCACTTT,CASRTYSPLHF
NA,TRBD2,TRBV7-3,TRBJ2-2,TGTGCCAGCAGCTCCGCGGGAGTAGGTACCGGGGAGCTGTTTTTT,CASSSAGVGTGELFF
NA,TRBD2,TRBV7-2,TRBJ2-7,TGTGCCAGCAGCTTGACCGCGGGAGTCTACGAGCAGTACTTC,CASSLTAGVYEQYF
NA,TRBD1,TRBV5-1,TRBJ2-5,TGCGCCAGTTCTTCTCTCCTAGGGGACAGCCAAGAGACCCAGTACTTC,CASSSLLGDSQETQYF